This T cell receptor beta chain was sequenced in a study of cytomegalovirus exposure and HLA in healthy donors. V was pared by 6 bases and J by 7 bases, with 8 bases of the junction left unmatched. The CDR3 runs 15 residues. CDR1 and CDR2 (germline): MDHEN, SYDVKM. 13 Jbeta primers and 60 Vbeta primers were used for the PCR. The table came from immunoSEQ multiplex PCR; TCRdb's copy has only in-frame clones and leaves some out. The sample comprises 150,000 to 200,000 clones, approximately 80% of which are singletons, and 1.3% rests with the top ten. To note about this clone: Its cognate antigen is unknown.

Study-level findings and limits: Researchers reported in a later analysis that a missense DCLRE1C variant was tied to TCR beta V- and J-gene trimming.

The sequencing input was PBMCs. The chain combines TRBV28 with TRBJ2-4; 11 positions match TRBD2. The receptor was isolated from a man aged 30 to 39 in good health and CMV-seronegative. Here the CDR3 reads CASRDLAGGENIQYF. For the CDR3, the DNA is TGTGCCAGCAGGGATCTAGCGGGAGGAGAGAACATTCAGTACTTC.